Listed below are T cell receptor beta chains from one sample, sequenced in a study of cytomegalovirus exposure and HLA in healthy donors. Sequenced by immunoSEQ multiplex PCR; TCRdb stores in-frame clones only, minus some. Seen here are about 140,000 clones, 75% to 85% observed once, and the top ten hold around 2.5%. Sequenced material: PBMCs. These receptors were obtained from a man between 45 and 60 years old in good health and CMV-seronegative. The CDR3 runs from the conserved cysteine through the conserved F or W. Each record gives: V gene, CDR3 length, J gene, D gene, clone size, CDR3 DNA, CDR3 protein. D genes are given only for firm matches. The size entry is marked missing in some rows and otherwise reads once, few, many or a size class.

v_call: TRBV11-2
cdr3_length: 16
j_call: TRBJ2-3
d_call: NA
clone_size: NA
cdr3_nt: TGTGCCAGCAGCTCTCGCCCCCCAGGGAGCACAGATACGCAGTATTTT
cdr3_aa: CASSSRPPGSTDTQYF

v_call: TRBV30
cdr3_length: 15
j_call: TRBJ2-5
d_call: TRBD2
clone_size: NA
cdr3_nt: TGTGCCTGGACCGGACTAGCGGGGAACAGGGGGACCCAGTACTTC
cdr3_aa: CAWTGLAGNRGTQYF

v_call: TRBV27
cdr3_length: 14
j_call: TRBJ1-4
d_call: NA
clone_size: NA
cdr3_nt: TGTGCCAGCAGACGGGGGGCAACTAATGAAAAACTGTTTTTT
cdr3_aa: CASRRGATNEKLFF

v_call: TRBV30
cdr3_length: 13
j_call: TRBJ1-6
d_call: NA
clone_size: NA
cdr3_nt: TGTGCCGGGAGGACACCAAATAATTCCCCCCTCCACTTT
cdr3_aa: CAGRTPNNSPLHF

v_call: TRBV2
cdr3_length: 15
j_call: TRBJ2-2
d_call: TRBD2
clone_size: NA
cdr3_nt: TGTGCCAGCAGTCTGCTAGCGGGATCCACCGGGGAGCTGTTTTTT
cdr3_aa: CASSLLAGSTGELFF

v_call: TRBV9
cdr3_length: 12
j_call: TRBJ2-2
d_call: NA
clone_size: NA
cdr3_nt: TGTGCCAGCAGCGCCGACACCGGGGAGCTGTTTTTT
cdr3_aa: CASSADTGELFF

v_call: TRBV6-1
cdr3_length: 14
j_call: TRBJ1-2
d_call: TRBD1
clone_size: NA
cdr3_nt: TGTGCCAGCAGTGCGGGACAGTCTAACTATGGCTACACCTTC
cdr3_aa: CASSAGQSNYGYTF

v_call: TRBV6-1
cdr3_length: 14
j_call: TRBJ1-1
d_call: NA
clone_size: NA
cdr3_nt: TGTGCCAGCAGTCCTCCCGACAGGATCACTGAAGCTTTCTTT
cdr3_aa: CASSPPDRITEAFF

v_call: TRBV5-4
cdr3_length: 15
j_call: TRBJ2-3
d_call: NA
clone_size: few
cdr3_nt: TGTGCCAGCAGACATGACAGGGACTTCACAGATACGCAGTATTTT
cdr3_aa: CASRHDRDFTDTQYF

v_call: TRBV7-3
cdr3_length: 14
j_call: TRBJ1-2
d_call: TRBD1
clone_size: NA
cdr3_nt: TGTGCCAGCAGCTCCGGGACAGGGCATGAAGGCTACACCTTC
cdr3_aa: CASSSGTGHEGYTF

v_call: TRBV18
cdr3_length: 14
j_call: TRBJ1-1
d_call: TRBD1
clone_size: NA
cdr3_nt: TGTGCCAGCTCAGAACAGGGGGAAAACACTGAAGCTTTCTTT
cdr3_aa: CASSEQGENTEAFF

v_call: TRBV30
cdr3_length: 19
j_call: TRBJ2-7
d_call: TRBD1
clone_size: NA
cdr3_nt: TGTGCCTGGAGGGAAACCGGGACAGGGGAGTTACCCCTTTCCTACGAGCAGTACTTC
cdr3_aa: CAWRETGTGELPLSYEQYF

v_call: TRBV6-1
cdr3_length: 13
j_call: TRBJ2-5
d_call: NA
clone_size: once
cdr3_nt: TGTGCCAGCAGTGAAGTCAGAGGGGAGACCCAGTACTTC
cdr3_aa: CASSEVRGETQYF